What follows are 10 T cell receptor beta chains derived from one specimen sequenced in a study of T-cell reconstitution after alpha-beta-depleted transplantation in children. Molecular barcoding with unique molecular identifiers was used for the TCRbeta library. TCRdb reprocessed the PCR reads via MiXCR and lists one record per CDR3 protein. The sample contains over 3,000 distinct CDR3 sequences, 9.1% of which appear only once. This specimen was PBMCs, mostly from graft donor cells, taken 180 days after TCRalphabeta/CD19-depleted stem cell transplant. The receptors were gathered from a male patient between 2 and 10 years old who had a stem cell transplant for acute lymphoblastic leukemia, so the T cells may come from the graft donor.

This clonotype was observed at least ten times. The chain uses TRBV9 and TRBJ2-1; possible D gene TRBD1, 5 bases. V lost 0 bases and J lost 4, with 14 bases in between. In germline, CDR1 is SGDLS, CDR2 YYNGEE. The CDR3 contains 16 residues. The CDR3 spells CASSVGTTPLYNEQFF. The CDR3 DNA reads TGTGCCAGCAGCGTAGGGACAACGCCACTTTACAATGAGCAGTTCTTC. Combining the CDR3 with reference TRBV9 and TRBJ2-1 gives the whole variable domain DSGVTQTPKHLITATGQRVTLRCSPRSGDLSVYWYQQSLDQGLQFLIQYYNGEERAKGNILERFSAQQFPDLHSELNLSSLELGDSALYFCASSVGTTPLYNEQFFGPGTRLTVL.

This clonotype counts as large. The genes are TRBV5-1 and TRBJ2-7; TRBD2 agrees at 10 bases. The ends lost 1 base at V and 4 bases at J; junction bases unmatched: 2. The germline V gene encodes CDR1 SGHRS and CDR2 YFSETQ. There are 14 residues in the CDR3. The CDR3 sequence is CASSLLAGVYEQYF. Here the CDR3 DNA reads TGCGCCAGCAGCTTGCTAGCGGGAGTTTACGAGCAGTACTTC.

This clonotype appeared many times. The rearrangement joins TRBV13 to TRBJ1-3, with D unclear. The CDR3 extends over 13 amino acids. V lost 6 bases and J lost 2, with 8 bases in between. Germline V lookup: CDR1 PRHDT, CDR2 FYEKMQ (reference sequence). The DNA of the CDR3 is TGTGCCAGCAGGGTAAATCCTGGAAACACCATATATTTT. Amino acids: CASRVNPGNTIYF.

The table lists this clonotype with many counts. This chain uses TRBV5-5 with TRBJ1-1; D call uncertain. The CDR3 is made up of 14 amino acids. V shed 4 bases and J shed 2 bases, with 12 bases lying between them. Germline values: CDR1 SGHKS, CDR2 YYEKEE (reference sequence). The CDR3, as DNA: TGTGCCAGCAGCCCAAGAACCTTAAACACTGAAGCTTTCTTT. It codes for CASSPRTLNTEAFF.

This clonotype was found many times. The CDR3 spells CASTRGQAHNEKLFF. CDR3 bases: TGTGCCAGCACCAGGGGGCAGGCTCATAATGAAAAACTGTTTTTT. The chain links TRBV9 to TRBJ1-4, with 8 bases fitting TRBD1. The germline CDR1 and CDR2 sequences are SGDLS and YYNGEE. With V trimmed by 6 bases and J by 4 bases, 8 bases remained unmatched. The CDR3 sequence is 15 residues long.

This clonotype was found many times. The CDR3 DNA reads as TGTGCCAGCAGTTTTCGAGCAGGGGCTGGGTACGAGCAGTACTTC. Residues: CASSFRAGAGYEQYF. This chain links TRBV12-3 or TRBV12-4 with TRBJ2-7, with TRBD1 as a possible D gene (6 bases). CDR3 size: 15 residues. Trimming cost V 3 bases and J 4 bases, with 16 bases left between them.

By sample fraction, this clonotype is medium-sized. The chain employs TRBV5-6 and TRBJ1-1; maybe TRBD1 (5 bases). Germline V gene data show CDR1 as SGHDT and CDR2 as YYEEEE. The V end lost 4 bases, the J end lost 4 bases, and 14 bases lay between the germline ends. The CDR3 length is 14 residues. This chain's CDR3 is CASSGWGVGTEAFF. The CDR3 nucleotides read TGTGCCAGCAGCGGGTGGGGGGTCGGCACTGAAGCTTTCTTT. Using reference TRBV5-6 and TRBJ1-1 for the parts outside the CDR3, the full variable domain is DAGVTQSPTHLIKTRGQQVTLRCSPKSGHDTVSWYQQALGQGPQFIFQYYEEEERQRGNFPDRFSGHQFPNYSSELNVNALLLGDSALYLCASSGWGVGTEAFFGQGTRLTVV.

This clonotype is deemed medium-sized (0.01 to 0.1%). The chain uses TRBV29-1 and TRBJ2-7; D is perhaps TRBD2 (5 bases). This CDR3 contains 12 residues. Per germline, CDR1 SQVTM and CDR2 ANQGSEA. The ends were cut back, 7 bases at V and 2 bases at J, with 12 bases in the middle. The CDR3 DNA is TGCAGCGCCGGAGGTGAAGCCTACGAGCAGTACTTC. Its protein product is CSAGGEAYEQYF.

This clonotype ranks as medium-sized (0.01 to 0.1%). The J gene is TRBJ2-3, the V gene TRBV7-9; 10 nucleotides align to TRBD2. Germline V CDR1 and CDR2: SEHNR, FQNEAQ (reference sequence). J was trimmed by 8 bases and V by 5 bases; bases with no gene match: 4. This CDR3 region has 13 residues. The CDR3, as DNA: TGTGCCAGCAGCCTCGGGACTAGCGCTACGCAGTATTTT. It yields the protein CASSLGTSATQYF.

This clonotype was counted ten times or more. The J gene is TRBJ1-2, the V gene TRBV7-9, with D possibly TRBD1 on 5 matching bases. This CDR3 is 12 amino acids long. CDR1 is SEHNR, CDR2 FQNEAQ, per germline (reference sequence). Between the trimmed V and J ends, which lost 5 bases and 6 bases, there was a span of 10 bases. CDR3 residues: CASSPLTDGYTF. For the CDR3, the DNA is TGTGCCAGCAGCCCTCTGACAGATGGCTACACCTTC.